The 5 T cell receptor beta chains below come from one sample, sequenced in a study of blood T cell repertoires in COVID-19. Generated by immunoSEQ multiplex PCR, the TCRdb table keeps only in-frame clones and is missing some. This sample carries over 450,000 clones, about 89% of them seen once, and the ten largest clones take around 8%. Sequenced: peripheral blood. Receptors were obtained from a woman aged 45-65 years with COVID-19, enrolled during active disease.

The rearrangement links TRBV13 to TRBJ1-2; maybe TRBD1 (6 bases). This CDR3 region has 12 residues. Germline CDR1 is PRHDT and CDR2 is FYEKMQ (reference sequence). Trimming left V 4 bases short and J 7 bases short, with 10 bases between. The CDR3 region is CASSWQGSGYTF. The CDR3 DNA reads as TGTGCCAGCAGCTGGCAGGGGTCTGGCTACACCTTC.

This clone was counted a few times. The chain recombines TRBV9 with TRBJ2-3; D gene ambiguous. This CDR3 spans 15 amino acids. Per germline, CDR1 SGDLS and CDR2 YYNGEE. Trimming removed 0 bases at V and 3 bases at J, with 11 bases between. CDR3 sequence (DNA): TGTGCCAGCAGCGTAGGGTATACCCGGACAGATACGCAGTATTTT. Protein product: CASSVGYTRTDTQYF.

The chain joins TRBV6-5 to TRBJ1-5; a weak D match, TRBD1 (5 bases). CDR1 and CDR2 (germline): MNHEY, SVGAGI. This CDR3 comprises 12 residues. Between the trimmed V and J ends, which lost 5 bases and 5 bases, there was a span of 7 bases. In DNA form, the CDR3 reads TGTGCCAGCAGTCAGGGTCATCAGCCCCAGCATTTT. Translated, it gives CASSQGHQPQHF.

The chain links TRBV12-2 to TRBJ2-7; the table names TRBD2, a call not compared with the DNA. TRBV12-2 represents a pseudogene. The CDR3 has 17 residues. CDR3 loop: CASRLARDLGLSYEQYF. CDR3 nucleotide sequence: TGTGCAAGTCGCTTAGCACGGGATTTGGGATTAAGCTACGAGCAGTACTTC.

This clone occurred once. The DNA for the CDR3 is TGCGCCAGCAGTGAGTACGGGGGACAGGGCAATCAGCCCCAGCATTTT. Its protein product is CASSEYGGQGNQPQHF. The chain recombines TRBV10-2 with TRBJ1-5; TRBD1 agrees at 8 bases. This CDR3 region has 16 residues. CDR1 WSHSY and CDR2 SAAADI come from the germline V gene. The trim removed 1 base at V and 2 bases at J, leaving 4 bases unmatched.